These T cell receptor beta chains were read from a single sample in a study of shared clonotypes between healthy human individuals. The repertoire was sequenced with immunoSEQ multiplex PCR; TCRdb's copy has only in-frame clones and lacks some. The sample gives 2 million to 2.5 million clones, roughly 92% of which show up once; 0.3% to 0.45% is in the top ten. The sample taken for sequencing was naive CD4+ T cells from PBMCs. These receptors were obtained from a man in his late teens or twenties in good health. Some clones in this sample may be carry-over from other donors' samples. Both conserved end residues are part of each CDR3. Fields, in order: D gene, V gene, J gene, clone size, CDR3 protein, CDR3 DNA. D genes are given only for firm matches. The size entry is marked missing in some rows and otherwise reads once, few, many or a size class.

D: -
V: TRBV11-2
J: TRBJ1-5
size: -
CDR3: CASSLGVGGRDNQPQHF
DNA: TGTGCCAGCAGCTTGGGTGTAGGGGGAAGGGACAATCAGCCCCAGCATTTT

D: -
V: TRBV19
J: TRBJ2-7
size: -
CDR3: CASSGLSYEQYF
DNA: TGTGCCAGTAGTGGCCTATCCTACGAGCAGTACTTC

D: -
V: TRBV10-3
J: TRBJ2-3
size: -
CDR3: CAISDTTDTQYF
DNA: TGTGCCATCAGTGATACTACAGATACGCAGTATTTT

D: -
V: TRBV14
J: TRBJ1-5
size: -
CDR3: CASSQVFEGQGNQPQHF
DNA: TGTGCCAGCAGCCAAGTCTTTGAGGGACAAGGCAATCAGCCCCAGCATTTT

D: -
V: TRBV19
J: TRBJ1-2
size: -
CDR3: CASTSPSQGYGYTF
DNA: TGTGCCAGTACGTCCCCCTCTCAAGGGTATGGCTACACCTTC

D: -
V: TRBV5-1
J: TRBJ2-2
size: -
CDR3: CASSLTGLDTGELFF
DNA: TGCGCCAGCAGCTTGACAGGGTTGGACACCGGGGAGCTGTTTTTT

D: TRBD1
V: TRBV9
J: TRBJ1-2
size: -
CDR3: CASKGQGLGGYTF
DNA: TGTGCCAGCAAGGGACAGGGACTTGGAGGCTACACCTTC

D: -
V: TRBV9
J: TRBJ1-1
size: -
CDR3: CASNADAVGIMNTEAFF
DNA: TGTGCCAGCAACGCAGACGCGGTGGGAATCATGAACACTGAAGCTTTCTTT

D: -
V: TRBV19
J: TRBJ2-3
size: once
CDR3: CASSSRQSSTDTQYF
DNA: TGTGCCAGTAGTTCACGGCAATCTAGCACAGATACGCAGTATTTT

D: TRBD1
V: TRBV7-2
J: TRBJ1-4
size: -
CDR3: CASSTGTGDEKLFF
DNA: TGTGCCAGCAGCACCGGGACAGGTGATGAAAAACTGTTTTTT

D: TRBD1
V: TRBV7-2
J: TRBJ2-1
size: -
CDR3: CASSPSGQGLLSSYNEQFF
DNA: TGTGCCAGCAGCCCATCCGGACAGGGGCTTTTGAGCTCCTACAATGAGCAGTTCTTC

D: -
V: TRBV9
J: TRBJ1-5
size: -
CDR3: CASSDAGMGQPQHF
DNA: TGTGCCAGCAGCGATGCGGGAATGGGACAGCCCCAGCATTTT

D: -
V: TRBV5-1
J: TRBJ1-4
size: -
CDR3: CASSQSPNEKLFF
DNA: TGCGCCAGCAGCCAGAGCCCTAATGAAAAACTGTTTTTT

D: TRBD1
V: TRBV7-6
J: TRBJ2-1
size: once
CDR3: CASSQTGTGLSEQFF
DNA: TGTGCCAGCAGCCAGACAGGGACGGGTCTCTCTGAGCAGTTCTTC

D: -
V: TRBV6-6
J: TRBJ2-1
size: -
CDR3: CASSYGQAHEQFF
DNA: TGTGCCAGCAGTTACGGGCAGGCCCATGAGCAGTTCTTC

D: TRBD2
V: TRBV4-2
J: TRBJ2-7
size: -
CDR3: CASSQVAGGPVYEQYF
DNA: TGTGCCAGCAGCCAAGTAGCGGGAGGGCCCGTCTACGAGCAGTACTTC

D: -
V: TRBV6-1
J: TRBJ2-3
size: -
CDR3: CASSEKVHGTQYF
DNA: TGTGCCAGCAGTGAGAAGGTACACGGTACGCAGTATTTT

D: -
V: TRBV5-1
J: TRBJ2-2
size: -
CDR3: CASSLGERTGELFF
DNA: TGCGCCAGCAGCTTGGGTGAACGCACCGGGGAGCTGTTTTTT

D: -
V: TRBV12-5
J: TRBJ2-3
size: -
CDR3: CASGLGETQYF
DNA: TGTGCTAGTGGTCTCGGGGAAACGCAGTATTTT

D: -
V: TRBV28
J: TRBJ2-5
size: -
CDR3: CASSAGTSPEGTQYF
DNA: TGTGCCAGCAGTGCAGGGACCTCTCCGGAGGGGACCCAGTACTTC

D: -
V: TRBV7-2
J: TRBJ2-7
size: -
CDR3: CASSWTVGGSYEQYF
DNA: TGTGCCAGCAGCTGGACAGTCGGAGGCTCCTACGAGCAGTACTTC

D: TRBD2
V: TRBV5-1
J: TRBJ2-1
size: -
CDR3: CASSSTSGRAGYNEQFF
DNA: TGCGCCAGCAGCTCGACTAGCGGGAGGGCCGGCTACAATGAGCAGTTCTTC

D: -
V: TRBV5-1
J: TRBJ2-1
size: -
CDR3: CASSRGTGDMNEQFF
DNA: TGCGCCAGCAGCCGCGGAACGGGAGATATGAATGAGCAGTTCTTC

D: TRBD1
V: TRBV27
J: TRBJ2-7
size: -
CDR3: CASTQTGGAPPREQYF
DNA: TGTGCCAGCACCCAGACAGGGGGCGCCCCACCCAGGGAGCAGTACTTC

D: -
V: TRBV9
J: TRBJ1-6
size: -
CDR3: CASTRQDTNSPLHF
DNA: TGTGCCAGCACGAGACAGGATACTAATTCACCCCTCCACTTT

D: TRBD1
V: TRBV10-1
J: TRBJ1-1
size: -
CDR3: CASSGGTAGNTEAFF
DNA: TGCGCCAGCAGTGGAGGGACAGCCGGGAACACTGAAGCTTTCTTT

D: TRBD2
V: TRBV5-4
J: TRBJ2-2
size: -
CDR3: CASSLYTGTSGTGELFF
DNA: TGTGCCAGCAGCCTATATACCGGGACTAGCGGGACCGGGGAGCTGTTTTTT

D: -
V: TRBV5-1
J: TRBJ1-4
size: -
CDR3: CASSLERGAYEKLFF
DNA: TGCGCCAGCAGCTTGGAGCGAGGGGCTTATGAAAAACTGTTTTTT

D: -
V: TRBV28
J: TRBJ2-7
size: -
CDR3: CACTGQFEQYF
DNA: TGTGCCTGCACAGGACAGTTCGAGCAGTACTTC

D: -
V: TRBV5-4
J: TRBJ2-3
size: -
CDR3: CASSLGGATSTDTQYF
DNA: TGTGCCAGCAGCTTAGGCGGGGCTACTAGCACAGATACGCAGTATTTT

D: TRBD2
V: TRBV6-4
J: TRBJ2-3
size: once
CDR3: CASSPGLAGAADTQYF
DNA: TGTGCCAGCTCCCCCGGACTAGCGGGAGCCGCAGATACGCAGTATTTT

D: TRBD1
V: TRBV28
J: TRBJ1-5
size: -
CDR3: CASTYSGGSRPQHF
DNA: TGTGCCAGCACCTATTCAGGGGGCTCCCGGCCCCAGCATTTT

D: -
V: TRBV30
J: TRBJ1-6
size: -
CDR3: CACALNSPLHF
DNA: TGTGCCTGCGCCCTTAATTCACCCCTCCACTTT

D: -
V: TRBV5-4
J: TRBJ2-7
size: -
CDR3: CASSLGGQPAGQYF
DNA: TGTGCCAGCAGCTTGGGAGGGCAGCCCGCCGGGCAGTACTTC

D: -
V: TRBV2
J: TRBJ2-5
size: -
CDR3: CASSLEGGETQYF
DNA: TGTGCCAGCAGCCTGGAGGGGGGAGAGACCCAGTACTTC

D: -
V: TRBV5-4
J: TRBJ2-3
size: -
CDR3: CASSYKETDTQYF
DNA: TGTGCCAGCAGTTACAAGGAGACAGATACGCAGTATTTT

D: -
V: TRBV7-2
J: TRBJ2-1
size: -
CDR3: CASSLLGTQVVEQFF
DNA: TGTGCCAGCAGCTTACTTGGGACCCAGGTCGTGGAGCAGTTCTTC

D: TRBD2
V: TRBV5-1
J: TRBJ2-3
size: -
CDR3: CASSTGLAGGTDTQYF
DNA: TGCGCCAGCAGCACGGGACTAGCGGGAGGAACAGATACGCAGTATTTT

D: -
V: TRBV27
J: TRBJ1-4
size: once
CDR3: CASSDLVARGEKLFF
DNA: TGTGCCAGCAGTGACCTGGTAGCTCGGGGTGAAAAACTGTTTTTT

D: TRBD1
V: TRBV7-2
J: TRBJ1-5
size: once
CDR3: CASSGGTGGNQPQHF
DNA: TGTGCCAGCAGCGGAGGGACAGGGGGCAATCAGCCCCAGCATTTT

D: -
V: TRBV11-1
J: TRBJ1-2
size: once
CDR3: CASSFGSRTANYGYTF
DNA: TGTGCCAGCAGCTTTGGCAGTCGAACCGCTAACTATGGCTACACCTTC

D: TRBD2
V: TRBV4-1
J: TRBJ2-3
size: once
CDR3: CASSRQSSGTSGNSDTQYF
DNA: TGCGCCAGCAGCCGACAGTCTAGCGGGACTAGCGGAAACTCAGATACGCAGTATTTT

D: TRBD1
V: TRBV18
J: TRBJ1-5
size: -
CDR3: CASSEGAGNQPQHF
DNA: TGTGCCAGCTCAGAGGGGGCAGGTAATCAGCCCCAGCATTTT

D: -
V: TRBV20-1
J: TRBJ1-6
size: -
CDR3: CSVNTGSPLHF
DNA: TGCAGTGTAAACACCGGTTCACCCCTCCACTTT

D: -
V: TRBV19
J: TRBJ2-5
size: -
CDR3: CASSISVWSKWETQYF
DNA: TGTGCCAGTAGTATCAGTGTGTGGTCCAAATGGGAGACCCAGTACTTC

D: -
V: TRBV11-3
J: TRBJ2-5
size: -
CDR3: CASSLETGETQYF
DNA: TGTGCCAGCAGCTTAGAAACTGGAGAGACCCAGTACTTC

D: TRBD2
V: TRBV29-1
J: TRBJ2-7
size: -
CDR3: CSVRPGGFGRTYEQYF
DNA: TGCAGCGTCCGACCGGGGGGGTTCGGCCGAACCTACGAGCAGTACTTC

D: TRBD2
V: TRBV7-9
J: TRBJ2-7
size: -
CDR3: CASSGTSGPTYEQYF
DNA: TGTGCCAGCAGCGGGACTAGCGGCCCCACCTACGAGCAGTACTTC

D: -
V: TRBV5-1
J: TRBJ1-2
size: -
CDR3: CASSFDLPAFAGYTF
DNA: TGCGCCAGCAGCTTCGATTTGCCGGCTTTCGCTGGCTACACCTTC

D: -
V: TRBV15
J: TRBJ2-3
size: -
CDR3: CATSRDFGVTDTQYF
DNA: TGTGCCACCAGCAGAGATTTCGGGGTCACAGATACGCAATATTTT

D: -
V: TRBV6-6
J: TRBJ1-4
size: -
CDR3: CASSYSRSLGEKLFF
DNA: TGTGCCAGCAGTTACTCCAGGAGTTTGGGGGAAAAACTGTTTTTT